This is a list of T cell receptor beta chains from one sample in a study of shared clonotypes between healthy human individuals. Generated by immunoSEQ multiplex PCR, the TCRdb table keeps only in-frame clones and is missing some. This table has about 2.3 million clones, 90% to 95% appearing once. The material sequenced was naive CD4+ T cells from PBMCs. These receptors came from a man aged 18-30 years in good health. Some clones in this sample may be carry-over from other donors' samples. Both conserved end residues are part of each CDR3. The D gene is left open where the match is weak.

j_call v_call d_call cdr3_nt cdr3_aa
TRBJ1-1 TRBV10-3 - TGTGCCGTCTTACCGGGGTTGGGGACTGAAGCTTTCTTT CAVLPGLGTEAFF
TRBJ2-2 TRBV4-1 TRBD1 TGCGCCAGCAGCCTGGGGACAGCGAACACCGGGGAGCTGTTTTTT CASSLGTANTGELFF
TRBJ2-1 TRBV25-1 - TGTGCCAGCAGTGAGTCGAGCGCCAATGAGCAGTTCTTC CASSESSANEQFF
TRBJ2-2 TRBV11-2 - TGTGCCAGCAGCTTCGGCAGCCTCTTAGCGCCTGGGAGCGGGGAGCTGTTTTTT CASSFGSLLAPGSGELFF
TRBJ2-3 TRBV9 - TGTGCCAGCAGCGTAGTGGGCAGCACCGGGGATACGCAGTATTTT CASSVVGSTGDTQYF
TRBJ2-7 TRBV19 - TGTGCCAGTAGTCTGTCAGGTAGGAGCTCCTACGAGCAGTACTTC CASSLSGRSSYEQYF
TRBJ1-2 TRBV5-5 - TGTGCCAGCAGCCTCCAACAGGGAATGGATGGCTACACCTTC CASSLQQGMDGYTF
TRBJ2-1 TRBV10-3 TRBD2 TGTGCCATCAGTTCAGCGGGAGGTAATAACAATGAGCAGTTCTTC CAISSAGGNNNEQFF
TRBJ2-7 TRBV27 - TGTGCCAGCAGTTTATGGGGCAGGGCATTATACGAGCAGTACTTC CASSLWGRALYEQYF
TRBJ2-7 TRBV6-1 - TGTGCCAGCAGTGTCCGGGACGTTTACGAGCAGTACTTC CASSVRDVYEQYF
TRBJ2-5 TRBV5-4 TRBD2 TGTGCCAGCAGCTTGAATCCTAGCGGGTTACAAGAGACCCAGTACTTC CASSLNPSGLQETQYF
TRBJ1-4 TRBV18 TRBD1 TGTGCCAGCTCACCGGGACAGACGAATGAAAAACTGTTTTTT CASSPGQTNEKLFF
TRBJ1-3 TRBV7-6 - TGTGCCAGCAGCTTAATTCGGGGGAAGGCTGGAAACACCATATATTTT CASSLIRGKAGNTIYF